These T cell receptor beta chains were read from a single sample in a study of vaccination effects on CD4 cells after COVID-19. These TCRs' antigens remain unknown. This table comes from immunoSEQ multiplex PCR, and its TCRdb copy is limited to in-frame clones, with some not included. The sample lists tens of thousands of clones; under 75% were seen once. The material was CD4+ T cells from PBMCs cultured with HCoV-OC43 spike peptides, obtained before COVID-19 vaccination. The receptors shown here come from a human donor who received a COVID-19 vaccine. Both conserved end residues are trimmed from each CDR3. Clone size is given for some rows only: seen once, a few or many times, or a class if the clone is expanded.

V gene: TRBV19
clone size: NA
J gene: TRBJ2-7
CDR3 protein: ASSSENMKSGEQY

V gene: TRBV6-5
clone size: NA
J gene: TRBJ1-1
CDR3 protein: ASSRAGSRGTEAF

V gene: TRBV27
clone size: NA
J gene: TRBJ2-7
CDR3 protein: ASSLSTRDRGLSYEQY

V gene: TRBV7-2
clone size: NA
J gene: TRBJ1-1
CDR3 protein: ASSPTRNTEAF

V gene: TRBV11-2
clone size: NA
J gene: TRBJ2-2
CDR3 protein: ASSLDPQGELF

V gene: TRBV7-2
clone size: NA
J gene: TRBJ2-1
CDR3 protein: ASSPARGGGGRARVEQF

V gene: TRBV7-2
clone size: NA
J gene: TRBJ2-7
CDR3 protein: ASGRTGDSGEQY

V gene: TRBV29-1
clone size: NA
J gene: TRBJ2-1
CDR3 protein: SVGPSGGVGSYNEQF

V gene: TRBV4-1
clone size: NA
J gene: TRBJ1-5
CDR3 protein: ASSPNPTEGGRQPQH

V gene: TRBV11-1
clone size: NA
J gene: TRBJ2-7
CDR3 protein: ASSPRTVSYEQY

V gene: TRBV15
clone size: NA
J gene: TRBJ2-1
CDR3 protein: ATSRAREQF

V gene: TRBV7-7
clone size: NA
J gene: TRBJ1-1
CDR3 protein: ASSLTGNTEAF

V gene: TRBV6-4
clone size: NA
J gene: TRBJ2-3
CDR3 protein: ASSDSEGFVGY

V gene: TRBV27
clone size: few
J gene: TRBJ1-6
CDR3 protein: ASKAGPVVNSPLH

V gene: TRBV30
clone size: NA
J gene: TRBJ1-5
CDR3 protein: AWSVRQGKNQPQH

V gene: TRBV10-3
clone size: once
J gene: TRBJ1-1
CDR3 protein: AIGQERNTEAF

V gene: TRBV2
clone size: NA
J gene: TRBJ1-3
CDR3 protein: ASSLTYSSGNTIY

V gene: TRBV6-5
clone size: once
J gene: TRBJ1-5
CDR3 protein: ASSGTRVDQPQH

V gene: TRBV19
clone size: NA
J gene: TRBJ2-5
CDR3 protein: ASSIAGPRKETQY

V gene: TRBV6-1
clone size: NA
J gene: TRBJ1-3
CDR3 protein: ASSDEAAVSGNTIY

V gene: TRBV6-5
clone size: NA
J gene: TRBJ1-6
CDR3 protein: ASKLAVGPTLH

V gene: TRBV7-2
clone size: NA
J gene: TRBJ2-5
CDR3 protein: ASSLGPGRGETQY

V gene: TRBV19
clone size: NA
J gene: TRBJ2-5
CDR3 protein: ASSIQGGQETQY

V gene: TRBV19
clone size: few
J gene: TRBJ1-1
CDR3 protein: ASNGQENTEAF

V gene: TRBV5-4
clone size: NA
J gene: TRBJ1-1
CDR3 protein: ASSPGQSLNTEAF

V gene: TRBV3-1/TRBV3-2
clone size: NA
J gene: TRBJ1-2
CDR3 protein: ASSQDGGGYGYT

V gene: TRBV4-1
clone size: NA
J gene: TRBJ1-1
CDR3 protein: ASSLQGNTEAF

V gene: TRBV6-5
clone size: once
J gene: TRBJ2-6
CDR3 protein: ASSKETGANVLT